Below are 7 T cell receptor beta chains sequenced from a single sample in a study of human T cells and chemical hapten exposure. Time point denoted: patch test 1, 2 weeks after DPC sensitization. Noted treatment: therapeutic diphenylcyclopropenone sensitization with weekly scalp DPC. The template was total RNA from unfractionated whole blood. TCRdb fed the RACE reads into MiXCR, producing one record per CDR3 protein. The table has some 52,000 distinct CDR3 sequences, roughly 9.6% seen once; the top ten hold about 1.8%. The sequencing here drew on whole blood, taken in connection with sensitization to the hapten diphenylcyclopropenone (DPC). These receptors were obtained from a woman aged 40 to 49 with alopecia areata. Some clones in this sample may be carry-over from other donors' samples.

CDR3: CASSLFPGRETQYF. The CDR3 nucleotides read TGTGCCAGCAGCTTATTCCCTGGGCGGGAGACCCAGTACTTC. The rearrangement uses TRBV7-2 and TRBJ2-5; D is uncertain. The CDR3 consists of 14 residues. The V end was cut by 2 bases, the J end by 5 bases, with 12 bases between. In germline, CDR1 is SGHTA, CDR2 FQGNSA.

This clonotype was counted at least ten times. This sequence joins TRBV28 and TRBJ1-2; D might be TRBD1 (6 bases). This CDR3 region has 13 residues. Trimming pared 2 bases from V and 8 bases from J, leaving 12 bases between. Germline CDR1 MDHEN, CDR2 SYDVKM. The DNA for the CDR3 is TGTGCCAGCAGTTTAGGGGGGCGGAAGGGCTACACCTTC. Its translation is CASSLGGRKGYTF.

This clonotype occurred many times. The V call is TRBV5-1, the J call TRBJ2-6; tentatively, D is TRBD1 (6 bases). This CDR3 has 16 residues. CDR1 is SGHRS, CDR2 YFSETQ, per germline. V was cut by 0 bases and J by 4 bases, with 11 bases left in between. CDR3 sequence: CASSLGRGAGANVLTF. The CDR3 DNA follows: TGCGCCAGCAGCTTGGGCAGGGGAGCGGGGGCCAACGTCCTGACTTTC.

This chain links TRBV6-1 with TRBJ2-7; the match to TRBD2 covers 8 bases. Germline loops: CDR1 MNHNS, CDR2 SASEGT. The CDR3 runs to 16 residues. V lost 7 bases, J lost 7 bases, and 18 bases stayed unmatched. Here the CDR3 DNA reads TGTGCCAGCATTTCGGTGGGGTTAGCGGGACCTTGGGAGCAGTACTTC. Its translation is CASISVGLAGPWEQYF.

This clonotype has a handful of counts. The chain employs TRBV5-4 and TRBJ2-1, with 10 bases aligning to TRBD2. Unmatched junction bases numbered 11, after V lost 4 bases and J lost 7 bases. The CDR3 totals 16 residues. Germline V lookup: CDR1 SGHNT, CDR2 YYREEE (reference sequence). In nucleotides, the CDR3 is TGTGCCAGCAGCCCGGGACTAGCGTCAGTGCGGAATGAGCAGTTCTTC. Protein sequence: CASSPGLASVRNEQFF.

The chain combines TRBV29-1 with TRBJ2-1; 9 nucleotides line up with TRBD2. The CDR3 totals 15 residues. V dropped 5 bases and J dropped 6; count of bases not matched to a gene: 11. Looked up from germline, CDR1 is SQVTM and CDR2 is ANQGSEA. CDR3 protein: CSVTSTSGRGNEQFF. As DNA, the CDR3 is TGCAGCGTTACCTCGACTAGCGGACGGGGCAATGAGCAGTTCTTC.

Many counts were recorded for this clonotype. The chain recombines TRBV18 with TRBJ1-1; D remains ambiguous. Trimming cost V 0 bases and J 2 bases, with 4 bases left between them. This CDR3 is 13 amino acids long. Per germline, CDR1 KGHSH and CDR2 LQKENI. CDR3 in amino acids: CASSPPGNTEAFF. DNA of the CDR3: TGTGCCAGCTCACCACCCGGTAACACTGAAGCTTTCTTT.